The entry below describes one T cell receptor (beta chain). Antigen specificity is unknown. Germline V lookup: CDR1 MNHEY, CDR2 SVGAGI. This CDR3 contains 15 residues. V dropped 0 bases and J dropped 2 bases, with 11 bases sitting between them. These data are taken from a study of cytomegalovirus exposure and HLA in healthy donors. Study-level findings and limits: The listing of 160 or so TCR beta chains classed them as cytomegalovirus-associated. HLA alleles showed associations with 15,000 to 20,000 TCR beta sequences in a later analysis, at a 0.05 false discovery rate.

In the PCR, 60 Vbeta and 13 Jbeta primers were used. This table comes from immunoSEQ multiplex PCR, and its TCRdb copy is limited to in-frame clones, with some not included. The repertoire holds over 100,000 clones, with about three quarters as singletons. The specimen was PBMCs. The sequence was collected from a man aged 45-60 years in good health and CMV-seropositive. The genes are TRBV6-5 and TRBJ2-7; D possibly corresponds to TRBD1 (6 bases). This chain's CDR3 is CASSYSLGGAYEQYF. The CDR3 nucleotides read TGTGCCAGCAGTTACTCCTTAGGGGGTGCCTACGAGCAGTACTTC.